This T cell receptor beta chain came from a study of T-cell memory formation after mild COVID-19. Whole-study results and caveats: Clones which contracted sat mainly in CM and EM if CD4+, and in EMRA if CD8+.

Turning to this clonotype: The antigen is undetermined.

TCRdb independently ran MiXCR on the 5' RACE reads; one entry per CDR3 protein. The sample contains about 560,000 distinct CDR3 sequences, under 20% of which appear only once. The V and J ends lost 2 bases and 5 bases respectively, with 12 bases between them. The CDR3 runs to 14 residues. Germline V gene lookup returns CDR1 SGHAT and CDR2 FQNNGV. The TCR originated in an adult woman who had mild COVID-19 (a few samples of this study predate the infection). Cell type and time point are not known. The sequenced sample was PBMCs or a T cell subset sorted from them (not recorded which). The chain carries TRBV11-2 and TRBJ1-2, with D uncertain. CDR3 residues: CASSLSPQPYGYTF. Here the CDR3 DNA reads TGTGCCAGCAGCTTATCCCCACAGCCTTATGGCTACACCTTC.